This passage covers 5 T cell receptor beta chains from one sample sequenced in a study of blood T cell repertoires in COVID-19 (dated by TCRdb to 2018 to 2021). The library was made by the immunoSEQ multiplex PCR assay. The source is immuneACCESS, and TCRdb retained only in-frame sequences with V and J called. Part of the clones is not carried over; for the studies checked, unresolved V genes explain less than half of this, and the remainder is unexplained. Across this sample there are 100,000 or so clones, with roughly 85% seen only once. More than 1.5% of the sample is in the top ten clones. Sequencing was done on a sample of peripheral blood. These receptor sequences come from a woman aged 70-85 years with active or convalescent COVID-19.

The chain carries TRBV20-1 and TRBJ2-3; 9 nucleotides agree with TRBD2. Germline V gives CDR1 DFQATT, CDR2 SNEGSKA (reference sequence). J gave up 2 bases and V 3 bases, and 6 bases lay outside the gene matches. The CDR3 has 15 amino acids. CDR3 nucleotide sequence: TGCAGTGCTAGTGCTAGCGGGGATTACACAGATACGCAGTATTTT. It specifies CSASASGDYTDTQYF.

The rearrangement joins TRBV7-8 to TRBJ2-7, with 8 bases lining up with TRBD2. From germline, CDR1 is SGHVS and CDR2 FQNEAQ. V dropped 5 bases and J dropped 2; count of bases not matched to a gene: 11. The CDR3 contains 16 residues. The chain's CDR3 is CASSQASREATYEQYF. For the CDR3, the DNA is TGTGCCAGCAGCCAGGCCTCGCGGGAGGCCACCTACGAGCAGTACTTC.

V usage is TRBV19 and J usage is TRBJ1-2; weak D call: TRBD1 (6 bases). V lost 0 bases, J lost 5 bases, and 16 bases lay in between. CDR1 is LNHDA and CDR2 is SQIVND in the germline V gene (reference sequence). This CDR3 spans 16 amino acids. The CDR3 region is CASSIEGAHDSYGYTF. CDR3 DNA: TGTGCCAGTAGTATAGAGGGGGCGCATGATAGTTATGGCTACACCTTC.

This clone was seen a few times. The CDR3 nucleotides read TGTGCCAGCGGCCCCGCGACTAGTTACGAGCAGTACTTC. Translating gives CASGPATSYEQYF. The chain recombines TRBV28 with TRBJ2-7; tentatively, D is TRBD2 (6 bases). The germline V and J ends were trimmed by 8 bases and 4 bases, with 15 bases remaining between them. Germline lookup yields CDR1 MDHEN and CDR2 SYDVKM. This CDR3 region has 13 residues.

This chain joins TRBV19 and TRBJ2-1, with 9 bases aligning to TRBD1. CDR3 length: 14 amino acids. Germline lookup yields CDR1 LNHDA and CDR2 SQIVND (reference sequence). V lost 6 bases and J lost 5; bases outside the gene matches: 5. CDR3 DNA sequence: TGTGCCAGTAGAAGCCGGGACAGGGACAATGAGCAGTTCTTC. Amino acids: CASRSRDRDNEQFF.